These 18 T cell receptor beta chains were sequenced from one sample in a study of shared clonotypes between healthy human individuals. Using immunoSEQ multiplex PCR, the repertoire was profiled, and TCRdb retains in-frame clones only, with some absent. The sample has around 95,000 clones, roughly 50% seen once. Sequencing was done on a sample of PBMCs. These receptor sequences come from a woman between 35 and 50 years old in good health. Some clones in this sample may be carry-over from other donors' samples.

The J gene is TRBJ2-5, the V gene TRBV28; weak D call: TRBD1 (6 bases). CDR1 and CDR2 from the germline V gene are MDHEN and SYDVKM. The CDR3 runs 12 residues. V lost 7 bases and J lost 5, with 11 bases in between. CDR3 sequence (DNA): TGTGCCAGCACCACAGGGTGGGAGACCCAGTACTTC. It specifies CASTTGWETQYF.

The genes are TRBV6-5 and TRBJ2-1; D possibly corresponds to TRBD1 (6 bases). The V gene's germline CDR1 is MNHEY and CDR2 SVGAGI. V dropped 6 bases and J dropped 6 bases, with 18 bases sitting between them. This CDR3 has 15 residues. CDR3 sequence: CASSPRGQYSNEQFF. DNA for the CDR3: TGTGCCAGCAGCCCTCGGGGACAATACTCCAATGAGCAGTTCTTC.

This clone was detected once. The rearrangement joins TRBV6-5 to TRBJ2-2, with a tentative D call TRBD2 (5 bases). The CDR3 loop spans 11 amino acids. Germline values: CDR1 MNHEY, CDR2 SVGAGI. The CDR3 protein is CGEPDTGELFF. The CDR3 DNA follows: TGTGGGGAGCCTGACACCGGGGAGCTGTTTTTT.

A note on this clone: This CDR3 is also generated by other DNA sequences in the sample. V and J are TRBV29-1 and TRBJ2-7; 7 bases fit TRBD1. V gave up 6 bases and J gave up 6 bases; unmatched junction bases: 8. Germline assignment: CDR1 SQVTM and CDR2 ANQGSEA. CDR3 length equals 12 residues. The CDR3 DNA follows: TGCAGCGTAGCCACTGGGACAGCCGAGCAGTACTTC. It codes for CSVATGTAEQYF.

The CDR3, as DNA: TGTGCCACCAGCACAGGGGCTAACTATGGCTACACCTTC. This translates into CATSTGANYGYTF. V is TRBV15 and J is TRBJ1-2; maybe TRBD1 (6 bases). The germline CDR1 and CDR2 sequences are LNHNV and YYDKDF (reference sequence). Trimming pared 4 bases from V and 0 bases from J, leaving 6 bases between. The CDR3 is 13 residues long. The full variable domain, rest sourced from reference TRBV15 and TRBJ1-2, is DAMVIQNPRYQVTQFGKPVTLSCSQTLNHNVMYWYQQKSSQAPKLLFHYYDKDFNNEADTPDNFQSRRPNTSFCFLDIRSPGLGDTAMYLCATSTGANYGYTFGSGTRLTVV.

This clone was seen only once. The chain uses TRBV9 and TRBJ2-1; 9 positions match TRBD2. The germline CDR1 and CDR2 sequences are SGDLS and YYNGEE. The CDR3 length is 15 residues. Germline trimming cut 3 bases from V and 4 bases from J; bases unmatched to any gene: 5. The CDR3 bases are TGTGCCAGCAGCGCCCTAGCGGGACCGTACAATGAGCAGTTCTTC. Protein: CASSALAGPYNEQFF.

The chain combines TRBV7-2 with TRBJ2-5; D remains unclear. The end of the DNA aligns better with TRBJ2-7, so the J call may be wrong. Per germline, CDR1 SGHTA and CDR2 FQGNSA. CDR3 size: 17 residues. CDR3 loop: CASSILLWATKENEQYF. The CDR3 DNA reads TGTGCCAGCAGCATCCTACTTTGGGCTACGAAAGAGAACGAGCAGTACTTC.

V gene TRBV29-1 combines with J gene TRBJ2-3; no definite D call. The germline CDR1 and CDR2 sequences are SQVTM and ANQGSEA. The V gene lost 5 bases and the J gene lost 3 bases, with 3 bases spanning the gap. The CDR3 loop spans 10 amino acids. The CDR3 reads CSVWTDTQYF. The CDR3, as DNA: TGCAGCGTTTGGACAGATACGCAGTATTTT.

The genes are TRBV28 and TRBJ2-6; possible D gene TRBD2, 6 bases. From germline, CDR1 is MDHEN and CDR2 SYDVKM. V gave up 6 bases and J gave up 0 bases, with 9 bases separating them. The CDR3 totals 15 residues. The CDR3 region is CASRPGVSGANVLTF. The DNA of the CDR3 is TGTGCCAGCAGGCCGGGGGTCTCTGGGGCCAACGTCCTGACTTTC.

The rearrangement joins TRBV9 to TRBJ2-6; TRBD2 might be the D (6 bases). The CDR3 sequence is 18 residues long. Trimming removed 3 bases from V and 0 bases from J, with 16 bases in between. CDR1 is SGDLS and CDR2 is YYNGEE in the germline V gene. The CDR3 sequence is CASSGGILAHSGANVLTF. The CDR3 nucleotides read TGTGCCAGCAGCGGAGGTATACTAGCCCACTCTGGGGCCAACGTCCTGACTTTC.

Comments on this clone: A far more abundant clone sits one base away, making this likely a read error. The chain employs TRBV5-4 and TRBJ2-7, with D unresolved. The length of the CDR3 is 13 residues. CDR1 and CDR2 from the germline V gene are SGHNT and YYREEE (reference sequence). Between the trimmed V and J ends, which lost 0 bases and 0 bases, there was a span of 4 bases. CDR3 DNA sequence: TGTGCCAGCAGCTTGGCCGGCTCCTACGAGCAGTACTTC. Its protein product is CASSLAGSYEQYF. The full variable domain, completed using reference TRBV5-4 and TRBJ2-7, is ETGVTQSPTHLIKTRGQQVTLRCSSQSGHNTVSWYQQALGQGPQFIFQYYREEENGRGNFPPRFSGLQFPNYSSELNVNALELDDSALYLCASSLAGSYEQYFGPGTRLTVT.

This clone was observed a handful of times. The chain joins TRBV5-6 to TRBJ2-7, with 8 bases matching TRBD2. The CDR3 is 15 amino acids. Trimming took 2 bases from V and 4 from J; bases not matched to a gene: 8. Germline V gene lookup returns CDR1 SGHDT and CDR2 YYEEEE. In DNA, the CDR3 is TGTGCCAGCAGCTTTACGGGAGGGCCTGGGTACGAGCAGTACTTC. Amino acid sequence: CASSFTGGPGYEQYF.

This chain links TRBV18 with TRBJ2-5; D is possibly TRBD2 (6 bases). The CDR3 is 15 amino acids. Germline values: CDR1 KGHSH, CDR2 LQKENI. Trimming removed 2 bases from V and 9 bases from J, with 19 bases in between. The CDR3 protein is CASSPFSSEREAQYF. In DNA, the CDR3 is TGTGCCAGCTCACCATTTTCTAGCGAGAGGGAGGCCCAGTACTTC.

The rearrangement joins TRBV29-1 to TRBJ2-1; 14 bases align to TRBD2. The CDR3 totals 16 residues. Germline assignment: CDR1 SQVTM and CDR2 ANQGSEA. Trimming at V came to 7 bases and at J to 4 bases, leaving 9 bases not matched to a gene. CDR3: CSAGLAGESNYNEQFF. The CDR3 DNA is TGCAGCGCGGGACTAGCGGGAGAATCCAATTACAATGAGCAGTTCTTC.

The chain is built from TRBV7-6 and TRBJ1-3; D gene uncertain. Germline assignment: CDR1 SGHVS and CDR2 FNYEAQ. V lost 1 base, J lost 0 bases, and 4 bases lay in between. The CDR3 covers 14 residues. The CDR3 here is CASSLGVSGNTIYF. CDR3 bases: TGTGCCAGCAGCTTAGGGGTCTCTGGAAACACCATATATTTT.

This chain joins TRBV12-5 and TRBJ1-5; 7 positions match TRBD1. The germline V gene has CDR1 LGHNT and CDR2 FRNRAP. The CDR3 loop spans 14 amino acids. The V gene end was trimmed by 0 bases and the J gene end by 7 bases; junction bases not matched to a gene: 3. The CDR3 DNA sequence: TGTGCTAGTGGTTTGGTGGGAGGGGGCCAGCCCCAGCATTTT. This gives the protein CASGLVGGGQPQHF. Full variable domain (remainder filled in from reference TRBV12-5 and TRBJ1-5): DARVTQTPRHKVTEMGQEVTMRCQPILGHNTVFWYRQTMMQGLELLAYFRNRAPLDDSGMPKDRFSAEMPDATLATLKIQPSEPRDSAVYFCASGLVGGGQPQHFGDGTRLSIL.

The gene calls are TRBV10-3 and TRBJ2-7; tentatively, D is TRBD1 (5 bases). Trimming pared 10 bases from V and 1 base from J, leaving 14 bases between. Germline V CDR1 and CDR2: ENHRY, SYGVKD. There are 13 residues in the CDR3. The CDR3 loop is CATTREISYEQYF. The CDR3 DNA sequence: TGTGCCACAACCAGGGAAATTTCCTACGAGCAGTACTTC.

By proportion, this clone is medium-sized. V is TRBV2 and J is TRBJ2-5, with D maybe TRBD1 (6 bases). The CDR3 is 12 amino acids. Between the trimmed V and J ends, which lost 6 bases and 5 bases, there was a span of 10 bases. From germline, CDR1 is SNHLY and CDR2 FYNNEI. This CDR3 is CASSGTGETQYF. The CDR3 DNA is TGTGCCAGCAGCGGAACAGGGGAGACCCAGTACTTC.